This TCR beta chain was sequenced during a study of CD8 T cells in ankylosing spondylitis. V shed 2 bases and J shed 0 bases, with 8 bases lying between them. The CDR3 sequence is 15 residues long. Germline-derived CDR1 and CDR2 are SEHNR and FQNEAQ (reference sequence). From the 5' RACE reads, TCRdb called clonotypes with MiXCR, one entry per CDR3 protein. This sample has about 88,000 distinct CDR3 sequences, with around 27% found just once. Findings of the study overall: Reactive arthritis synovial fluid and blood previously showed some of these motif variants. In ankylosing spondylitis patients, matched synovial fluid reportedly showed significant enrichment of disease-linked clones.

In this sample, this clonotype turned up a few times. Antigen unknown. Specimen: blood, either unsorted or a sorted T cell fraction (not recorded which). This clonotype was obtained from a male donor with ankylosing spondylitis or in good health (not recorded which). The V gene is TRBV7-9, the J gene TRBJ1-3; perhaps TRBD1 as D (6 bases). DNA of the CDR3: TGTGCCAGCAGCTTAATCAGGGGCTCTGGAAACACCATATATTTT. It is translated as CASSLIRGSGNTIYF. Full variable domain (remainder filled in from reference TRBV7-9 and TRBJ1-3): DTGVSQNPRHKITKRGQNVTFRCDPISEHNRLYWYRQTLGQGPEFLTYFQNEAQLEKSRLLSDRFSAERPKGSFSTLEIQRTEQGDSAMYLCASSLIRGSGNTIYFGEGSWLTVV.